Presented here are 23 T cell receptor beta chains from one specimen sequenced in a study of cytomegalovirus exposure and HLA in healthy donors. Assay used: immunoSEQ multiplex PCR; TCRdb lists only in-frame clones, some missing. In the table there are about 160,000 clones, roughly 91% of which are singletons. Input material: PBMCs. These receptor sequences come from a man aged 18 to 29 in good health and CMV-seropositive.

The chain has TRBV18 and TRBJ1-5; 10 bases line up with TRBD1. This CDR3 is 15 amino acids long. CDR1 and CDR2 from the germline V gene are KGHSH and LQKENI. V lost 4 bases to trimming and J lost 6 bases; unmatched junction nucleotides: 6. The CDR3 nucleotides read TGTGCCAGCTCACGGGGACAGGGGAATGGTCAGCCCCAGCATTTT. Protein sequence: CASSRGQGNGQPQHF.

The chain combines TRBV7-9 with TRBJ2-1, with D unresolved. The CDR3 is 17 amino acids. CDR1 and CDR2 (germline): SEHNR, FQNEAQ (reference sequence). The germline V and J ends were trimmed by 5 bases and 3 bases, with 20 bases remaining between them. CDR3 amino acids: CASSPPGVTRVYNEQFF. The CDR3 coding sequence is TGTGCCAGCAGCCCCCCCGGAGTCACCCGGGTCTACAATGAGCAGTTCTTC. Combining the CDR3 with reference TRBV7-9 and TRBJ2-1 gives the whole variable domain DTGVSQNPRHKITKRGQNVTFRCDPISEHNRLYWYRQTLGQGPEFLTYFQNEAQLEKSRLLSDRFSAERPKGSFSTLEIQRTEQGDSAMYLCASSPPGVTRVYNEQFFGPGTRLTVL.

The V and J genes are TRBV5-1 and TRBJ2-1; 10 bases align to TRBD2. Germline CDR1 and CDR2: SGHRS and YFSETQ. Trimming at V came to 4 bases and at J to 2 bases, leaving 3 bases not matched to a gene. The CDR3 has 15 amino acids. CDR3 DNA sequence: TGCGCCAGCAGCGCCGGACTAGCGGCCTACAATGAGCAGTTCTTC. It specifies CASSAGLAAYNEQFF.

This chain joins TRBV25-1 and TRBJ2-1, with unresolved D. Germline-derived CDR1 and CDR2 are MGHDK and SYGVNS. The CDR3 sequence is 13 residues long. Trimming shortened V by 3 bases and J by 7 bases, and 10 bases separated the two germline ends. CDR3 region: CASSDVNTNEQFF. CDR3 coding DNA: TGTGCCAGCAGTGACGTAAATACAAATGAGCAGTTCTTC.

CDR3 in DNA: TGTGCCATATTCTATGGGCCTGAAGCTTTCTTT. Its translation is CAIFYGPEAFF. The rearrangement links TRBV19 to TRBJ1-1, with D hard to call. CDR3 size: 11 residues. Trimming cost V 10 bases and J 6 bases, with 12 bases left between them. Germline values: CDR1 LNHDA, CDR2 SQIVND (reference sequence).

V is TRBV29-1 and J is TRBJ2-7; 8 bases fit TRBD2. Germline V CDR1 and CDR2: SQVTM, ANQGSEA. Trimming removed 5 bases from V and 3 bases from J; junction bases left unmatched: 9. The CDR3 runs to 14 residues. CDR3 bases: TGCAGCGTTCTTTTAGCGGGATGGGGCTACGAGCAGTACTTC. Protein product: CSVLLAGWGYEQYF.

This chain uses TRBV7-9 with TRBJ1-4, with unresolved D. V lost 3 bases and J lost 3, with 8 bases in between. This CDR3 has 14 residues. Germline V gene sequence: CDR1 SEHNR, CDR2 FQNEAQ (reference sequence). CDR3 protein: CASSFSYANEKLFF. For the CDR3, the DNA is TGTGCCAGCAGCTTTAGTTATGCTAATGAAAAACTGTTTTTT.

J is TRBJ2-7 and V is TRBV5-4; D possibly corresponds to TRBD1 (5 bases). Germline CDR1 reads SGHNT; CDR2 reads YYREEE (reference sequence). V was trimmed by 4 bases and J by 3 bases, leaving 11 bases between them. The CDR3 is made up of 13 amino acids. The CDR3 nucleotides read TGTGCCAGCAGCCCGTCTGGACACTACGAGCAGTACTTC. Translation gives CASSPSGHYEQYF.

This clone was observed once. The rearrangement links TRBV27 to TRBJ2-3; D is undetermined. Germline assignment: CDR1 MNHEY and CDR2 SMNVEV (reference sequence). V lost 4 bases and J 0 bases, leaving 17 bases between the germline ends. The CDR3 runs 17 residues. DNA for the CDR3: TGTGCCAGCAGTTCCTCCGTGGGCCCTACTAGCACAGATACGCAGTATTTT. Amino acids: CASSSSVGPTSTDTQYF.

The chain has TRBV2 and TRBJ2-6, with a possible D match to TRBD1 (6 bases). The CDR3 extends over 18 amino acids. Germline values: CDR1 SNHLY, CDR2 FYNNEI. Trimming left V 4 bases short and J 0 bases short, with 16 bases between. This CDR3 reads CASSGRPGARSGANVLTF. CDR3 coding DNA: TGTGCCAGCAGTGGTCGCCCAGGGGCCCGCTCTGGGGCCAACGTCCTGACTTTC.

This chain joins TRBV21-1 and TRBJ2-3; TRBD2, the table's D call, lacks a check against the DNA. TRBV21-1 is annotated as a pseudogene. The CDR3 extends over 16 amino acids. The CDR3 DNA is TGTGCCAGCAGCAGAAGGGGACTAGAATGCACAGATACGCAGTATTTT. Its protein is CASSRRGLECTDTQYF.

This chain joins TRBV6-6 and TRBJ2-1, with 11 positions matching TRBD2. The CDR3 has 15 amino acids. The germline V gene encodes CDR1 MNHNY and CDR2 SVGAGI (reference sequence). Trimming at V came to 2 bases and at J to 9 bases, leaving 6 bases not matched to a gene. The CDR3 here is CASSYTTSGKGEQFF. CDR3 nucleotide sequence: TGTGCCAGCAGTTACACGACTAGCGGGAAAGGTGAGCAGTTCTTC.

This clone has only one observation. The chain recombines TRBV19 with TRBJ2-2, with 8 bases matching TRBD2. The CDR3 is 15 residues long. Germline V gene sequence: CDR1 LNHDA, CDR2 SQIVND (reference sequence). V was pared by 4 bases and J by 5 bases, with 6 bases of the junction left unmatched. The CDR3 loop reads CASSTGLGKTGELFF. CDR3 DNA: TGTGCCAGTAGTACGGGACTAGGGAAGACCGGGGAGCTGTTTTTT.

The CDR3 coding sequence is TGTGCCAGCAGGGGTAGCGGAAACTCCTACAATGAGCAGTTCTTC. As protein: CASRGSGNSYNEQFF. This chain uses TRBV6-5 with TRBJ2-1, with a possible D match to TRBD2 (6 bases). This CDR3 has 15 residues. The V end lost 6 bases, the J end lost 0 bases, and 12 bases lay between the germline ends. Per the germline V gene, CDR1 is MNHEY and CDR2 is SVGAGI.

The CDR3 nucleotides are TGCGCCAGCAGCTCGATCCTAGCGGGAGGGGTTGATGAGCAGTTCTTC. Its translation: CASSSILAGGVDEQFF. V gene TRBV5-1 combines with J gene TRBJ2-1, with 12 nucleotides matching TRBD2. The CDR3 totals 16 residues. V was clipped by 3 bases and J by 8 bases; unmatched bases: 9. CDR1 is SGHRS and CDR2 is YFSETQ in the germline V gene.

This chain connects TRBV27 to TRBJ2-7; perhaps TRBD1 as D (6 bases). V was shortened by 6 bases and J by 2 bases, with 14 bases between the two germline ends. The CDR3 totals 14 residues. CDR1 is MNHEY, CDR2 SMNVEV, per germline (reference sequence). The CDR3 DNA is TGTGCCAGCAGCCGCCGAGGGGGTACCTACGAGCAGTACTTC. The encoded protein is CASSRRGGTYEQYF.

The rearrangement uses TRBV7-2 and TRBJ1-5; D gene unclear. The germline V gene encodes CDR1 SGHTA and CDR2 FQGNSA. The CDR3 spans 12 residues. The V end lost 3 bases, the J end lost 10 bases, and 10 bases lay between the germline ends. CDR3 in amino acids: CASSLGASPQHF. The CDR3 DNA is TGTGCCAGCAGCTTGGGAGCATCTCCCCAGCATTTT.

The chain joins TRBV28 to TRBJ2-7; 13 bases match TRBD2. J was trimmed by 4 bases and V by 4 bases; bases with no gene match: 13. The CDR3 sequence is 18 residues long. CDR1 is MDHEN, CDR2 SYDVKM, per germline. The CDR3 protein is CASSYRTSGSSRSYEQYF. CDR3 coding DNA: TGTGCCAGCAGTTACCGGACTAGCGGGAGTTCAAGAAGTTACGAGCAGTACTTC. Complete variable domain (other parts from reference TRBV28 and TRBJ2-7): DVKVTQSSRYLVKRTGEKVFLECVQDMDHENMFWYRQDPGLGLRLIYFSYDVKMKEKGDIPEGYSVSREKKERFSLILESASTNQTSMYLCASSYRTSGSSRSYEQYFGPGTRLTVT.

This chain links TRBV5-1 with TRBJ2-1; the D gene is possibly TRBD1 (5 bases). V dropped 1 base and J dropped 6 bases, with 8 bases sitting between them. CDR1 and CDR2 from the germline V gene are SGHRS and YFSETQ. The length of the CDR3 is 13 residues. CDR3 loop: CASSLPGINEQFF. In DNA form, the CDR3 reads TGCGCCAGCAGCTTGCCAGGGATCAATGAGCAGTTCTTC. Full variable domain (outside the CDR3, taken from reference TRBV5-1 and TRBJ2-1): KAGVTQTPRYLIKTRGQQVTLSCSPISGHRSVSWYQQTPGQGLQFLFEYFSETQRNKGNFPGRFSGRQFSNSRSEMNVSTLELGDSALYLCASSLPGINEQFFGPGTRLTVL.

The chain has TRBV19 and TRBJ2-1; D not certain. This CDR3 is built from 16 residues. The V end was cut by 1 base, the J end by 0 bases, with 10 bases between. CDR1 LNHDA and CDR2 SQIVND come from the germline V gene (reference sequence). CDR3 sequence reads: CASSIGQTSSYNEQFF. As DNA, the CDR3 is TGTGCCAGTAGTATAGGGCAGACAAGCTCCTACAATGAGCAGTTCTTC.

The rearrangement links TRBV11-2 to TRBJ2-2, with 7 bases identical to TRBD2. Losses at the gene ends were 9 bases for V and 6 bases for J; bases not matched to a gene: 10. Looked up from germline, CDR1 is SGHAT and CDR2 is FQNNGV. This CDR3 contains 14 residues. As DNA, the CDR3 is TGTGCCAGTAGGCGGGAGCTGTCCGCCGGGGAGCTGTTTTTT. Translating gives CASRRELSAGELFF.

The V gene is TRBV30, the J gene TRBJ2-7; 8 bases match TRBD1. This CDR3 is built from 14 residues. V was pared by 3 bases and J by 3 bases, with 7 bases of the junction left unmatched. Germline CDR1 reads GTSNPN; CDR2 reads SVGIG (reference sequence). In nucleotides, the CDR3 is TGTGCCTGGAGGTCGGACAGGGCCTACTACGAGCAGTACTTC. This encodes CAWRSDRAYYEQYF.

The chain links TRBV9 to TRBJ2-7; 7 bases line up with TRBD1. The germline V gene has CDR1 SGDLS and CDR2 YYNGEE. The CDR3 runs 14 residues. J was trimmed by 4 bases and V by 3 bases; bases with no gene match: 7. The CDR3 coding sequence is TGTGCCAGCAGCGCCCGGGACAGACCTTACGAGCAGTACTTC. It is translated as CASSARDRPYEQYF. Full variable domain (outside the CDR3, taken from reference TRBV9 and TRBJ2-7): DSGVTQTPKHLITATGQRVTLRCSPRSGDLSVYWYQQSLDQGLQFLIQYYNGEERAKGNILERFSAQQFPDLHSELNLSSLELGDSALYFCASSARDRPYEQYFGPGTRLTVT.